The rows below give T cell receptor beta chains drawn from one sample of a study of cytomegalovirus exposure and HLA in healthy donors. Clones were sequenced by immunoSEQ multiplex PCR, and TCRdb holds only the in-frame ones, with some missing. In the table there are about 95,000 clones, under 85% of which are singletons. The source material was PBMCs. Source of these receptors: a young man in good health and CMV-seropositive. The CDR3 runs from the conserved cysteine through the conserved F or W. D genes are given only for firm matches. The size of a clone is reported for some rows only, either as once, few or many, or as a class for expanded clones.

clone_size	v_call	j_call	d_call	cdr3_nt	cdr3_aa
few	TRBV19	TRBJ2-5	TRBD2	TGTGCCAGTAGTCCGGGACTAGTTTGGGCCCAGTACTTC	CASSPGLVWAQYF
.	TRBV10-2	TRBJ1-2	.	TGCGCCAGCAGTGAGTCGGCAGGGTCCTATGGCTACACCTTC	CASSESAGSYGYTF
.	TRBV6-5	TRBJ2-2	TRBD2	TGTGCCAGCAGTTACGCCGGGGGGGCGAACACCGGGGAGCTGTTTTTT	CASSYAGGANTGELFF
.	TRBV5-1	TRBJ1-3	.	TGCGCCAGCAGCTTGGTTCCAGGGATTGGAAACACCATATATTTT	CASSLVPGIGNTIYF
.	TRBV11-2	TRBJ1-4	TRBD1	TGTGCCAGCAGCTCGATCCGGGACAGGGTGGGGACTAATGAAAAACTGTTTTTT	CASSSIRDRVGTNEKLFF
few	TRBV7-9	TRBJ1-4	TRBD1	TGTGCCAGCAGCCCGGGGACAGGGACTAATGAAAAACTGTTTTTT	CASSPGTGTNEKLFF
.	TRBV30	TRBJ2-7	.	TGTGCCTGGAGCGCAACAGGGGGGGATCAGTACTTC	CAWSATGGDQYF
.	TRBV27	TRBJ2-3	.	TGTACCCTTGAGGGAGATACGCAGTATTTT	CTLEGDTQYF
few	TRBV19	TRBJ2-7	.	TGTGCCAGCGCTCCCCGGGATCTCTACGAGCAGTACTTC	CASAPRDLYEQYF
once	TRBV9	TRBJ2-2	.	TGTGCCAGCAGCCAGGGTCCCACCGGGGAGCTGTTTTTT	CASSQGPTGELFF
.	TRBV6-5	TRBJ1-5	.	TGTGCCAGCAGTTACTCGAAGCCCTCCAGGCAGCCCCAGCATTTT	CASSYSKPSRQPQHF
few	TRBV5-1	TRBJ1-1	.	TGCGCCAGCAGCTTGGTAGTAGGGGGCACTGAAGCTTTCTTT	CASSLVVGGTEAFF
.	TRBV27	TRBJ2-1	TRBD2	TGTGCCAGCAGTTTATTCACTAGCGGAGATAATGAGCAGTTCTTC	CASSLFTSGDNEQFF
.	TRBV6-5	TRBJ2-7	.	TGTGCCATACGGGACCGGGACTCACCCAACGAGCAGTACTTC	CAIRDRDSPNEQYF
.	TRBV28	TRBJ2-5	TRBD2	TGTGCCAGCAGTAGCGGGGGGGCGTGGGAGACCCAGTACTTC	CASSSGGAWETQYF
.	TRBV6-1	TRBJ2-1	.	TGTGCCAGCAGAGTAGGGGCCATGTACAATGAGCAGTTCTTC	CASRVGAMYNEQFF
few	TRBV5-1	TRBJ2-5	.	TGCGCCAGCAGCTTGCGGGGGTCCCTTATTGAGACCCAGTACTTC	CASSLRGSLIETQYF
.	TRBV9	TRBJ2-7	TRBD1	TGTGCCAGCAGCGTTGAGGACAGGGCCTACGAGCAGTACTTC	CASSVEDRAYEQYF
.	TRBV9	TRBJ2-5	TRBD2	TGTGCCAGCAGCGGGTTGCGGGGGGTTCAAGAGACCCAGTACTTC	CASSGLRGVQETQYF
.	TRBV27	TRBJ1-1	TRBD1	TGTGCCAGCAGTTCTATTGTACAGGGGGTATTAGAAGCTTTCTTT	CASSSIVQGVLEAFF
.	TRBV5-1	TRBJ2-7	.	TGCGCCAGCAGCTTGATGGAACAGTCGCCCTACGAGCAGTACTTC	CASSLMEQSPYEQYF
.	TRBV14	TRBJ2-7	TRBD2	TGTGCCAGCAGATCTAGCGGGGGGCCGGGAGAGCAGTACTTC	CASRSSGGPGEQYF
few	TRBV7-9	TRBJ2-5	.	TGTGCCAGCAGCTTAGCCGAGGAGCCGGGGACCCAGTACTTC	CASSLAEEPGTQYF
.	TRBV29-1	TRBJ2-7	.	TGCAGCGTTGCGAGGTCCTACGAGCAGTACTTC	CSVARSYEQYF
.	TRBV7-9	TRBJ2-2	TRBD1	TGTGCCAGCAGCTTAAACAGGGGAAGGGGCACCGGGGAGCTGTTTTTT	CASSLNRGRGTGELFF
.	TRBV5-1	TRBJ2-1	.	TGCGCCAGCAGGACTACTGGACAGAACAATGAGCAGTTCTTC	CASRTTGQNNEQFF
once	TRBV28	TRBJ1-2	TRBD1	TGTGCCAGCAGCCTTATTAGGACAGGGGGGAACTATGGCTACACCTTC	CASSLIRTGGNYGYTF
.	TRBV7-9	TRBJ1-6	.	TGTGCCAGCAGCTTATCAGGGGATAATTCACCCCTCCACTTT	CASSLSGDNSPLHF
.	TRBV9	TRBJ2-3	TRBD2	TGTGCCAGCAGCGCCCAGACTAGCTCACGGTTCACAGATACGCAGTATTTT	CASSAQTSSRFTDTQYF
.	TRBV9	TRBJ2-3	.	TGTGCCAGCAGCAAAGGGGGCACAGATACGCAGTATTTT	CASSKGGTDTQYF
once	TRBV9	TRBJ2-1	.	TGTGCCAGCAGCGACTACAATGGACAGCTACCCTACAATGAGCAGTTCTTC	CASSDYNGQLPYNEQFF
once	TRBV7-9	TRBJ2-5	TRBD1	TGTGCCAGCAGCTACAGGGGGCGAATAGAGACCCAGTACTTC	CASSYRGRIETQYF
.	TRBV4-1	TRBJ2-1	TRBD2	TGCGCCAGCAGTCCTCAGGACCGGGGGGGCCCGGGTGATGAGCAGTTCTTC	CASSPQDRGGPGDEQFF
few	TRBV5-4	TRBJ1-1	.	TGTGCCAGCAGCTCGGGAGTAGAGAACACTGAAGCTTTCTTT	CASSSGVENTEAFF
.	TRBV28	TRBJ2-7	TRBD1	TGTGCCAGCAGCCCTTCATTGGGACAGAGCTCCTACGAGCAGTACTTC	CASSPSLGQSSYEQYF
.	TRBV6-1	TRBJ2-7	TRBD1	TGTGCCAGCAGTGGACTTAGGACAGGGGACTACGAGCAGTACTTC	CASSGLRTGDYEQYF
.	TRBV7-9	TRBJ1-5	TRBD1	TGTGCCAGCAGCCGGGGACAGGGGGCGGATAGCAATCAGCCCCAGCATTTT	CASSRGQGADSNQPQHF
.	TRBV5-1	TRBJ2-2	TRBD2	TGCGCCAGCAGCTCACCTGGGCTAGCGGGAACAACCGGGGAGCTGTTTTTT	CASSSPGLAGTTGELFF
.	TRBV5-1	TRBJ2-5	.	TGCGCCAGCAGCTTTGGTCGGGGGATGGAGACCCAGTACTTC	CASSFGRGMETQYF
.	TRBV2	TRBJ1-6	.	TGTGCCAGCACCCCGGGGGGTTCTTATTCACCCCTCCACTTT	CASTPGGSYSPLHF
few	TRBV5-1	TRBJ2-7	.	TGCGCCAGCAATTTGGGGCACTTAAGGGACGAGCAGTACTTC	CASNLGHLRDEQYF
.	TRBV19	TRBJ2-7	TRBD1	TGTGCCAGTAGTCTAGGGACAGGGTCCCACGAGCAGTACTTC	CASSLGTGSHEQYF
.	TRBV25-1	TRBJ1-3	TRBD1	TGTGCCAGCAAGGGACAGGGGGCGAGCTCTGGAAACACCATATATTTT	CASKGQGASSGNTIYF
.	TRBV7-9	TRBJ2-7	.	TGTGCCAGCAGCACCGACATAGACTACGAGCAGTACTTC	CASSTDIDYEQYF
.	TRBV25-1	TRBJ2-1	.	TGTGCCAGCAGTGGACCGACTAGGGATGAGCAGTTCTTC	CASSGPTRDEQFF
few	TRBV29-1	TRBJ2-1	.	TGCAGCGTTGAAGATCAGTGGCGGGGGTTCTTC	CSVEDQWRGFF
.	TRBV11-3	TRBJ2-2	.	TGTGCCAGCAGCGTTACAGGAAACGGGGAGCTGTTTTTT	CASSVTGNGELFF
.	TRBV28	TRBJ1-4	.	TGTGCCAGCAGTCAAGGAGGGACGGAAAAACTGTTTTTT	CASSQGGTEKLFF
.	TRBV7-6	TRBJ2-3	TRBD1	TGTGCCAGCAGCGCGGGATACAGGGGGCGGTATCCAGATACGCAGTATTTT	CASSAGYRGRYPDTQYF
.	TRBV5-1	TRBJ2-3	TRBD2	TGCGCCAGCAGCTCTCGTGGGGAGCGGGGGGTCGGAGGTACGCAGTATTTT	CASSSRGERGVGGTQYF
.	TRBV5-1	TRBJ1-4	TRBD1	TGCGCCAGCAGCCGAGGACAGGGCGAAAAACTGTTTTTT	CASSRGQGEKLFF
.	TRBV27	TRBJ2-7	.	TGTGCCAGCAGTTTATTTAGACGTGGAGTAAACAGGACCTACGAGCAGTACTTC	CASSLFRRGVNRTYEQYF